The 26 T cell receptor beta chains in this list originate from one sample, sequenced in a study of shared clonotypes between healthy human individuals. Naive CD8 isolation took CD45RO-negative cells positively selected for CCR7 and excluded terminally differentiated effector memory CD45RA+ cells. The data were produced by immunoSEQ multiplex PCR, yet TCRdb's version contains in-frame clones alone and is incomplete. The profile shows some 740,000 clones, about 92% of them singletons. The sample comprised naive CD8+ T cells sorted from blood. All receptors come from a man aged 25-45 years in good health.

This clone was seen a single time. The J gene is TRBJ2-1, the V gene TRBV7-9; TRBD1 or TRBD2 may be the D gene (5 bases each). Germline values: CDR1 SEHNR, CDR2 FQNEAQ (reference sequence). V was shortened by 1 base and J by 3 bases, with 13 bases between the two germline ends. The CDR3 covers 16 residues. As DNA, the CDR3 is TGTGCCAGCAGCTTAGGAGGGGCAAGTCTCTACAATGAGCAGTTCTTC. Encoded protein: CASSLGGASLYNEQFF.

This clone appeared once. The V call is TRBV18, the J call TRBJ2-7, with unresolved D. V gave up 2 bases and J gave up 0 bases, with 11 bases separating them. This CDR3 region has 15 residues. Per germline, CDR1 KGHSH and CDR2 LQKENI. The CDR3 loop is CASSPWGTSSYEQYF. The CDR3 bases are TGTGCCAGCTCACCATGGGGAACAAGCTCCTACGAGCAGTACTTC.

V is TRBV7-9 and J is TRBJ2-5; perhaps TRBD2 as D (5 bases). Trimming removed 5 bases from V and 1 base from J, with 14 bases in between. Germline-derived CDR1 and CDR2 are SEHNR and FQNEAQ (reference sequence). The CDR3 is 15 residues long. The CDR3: CASSPGRTSQETQYF. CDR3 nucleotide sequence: TGTGCCAGCAGCCCAGGACGGACTTCCCAAGAGACCCAGTACTTC.

The CDR3 is CASSASAGLRGEQFF. The DNA of the CDR3 is TGTGCCAGCAGCGCGTCGGCTGGCCTTCGCGGGGAGCAGTTCTTC. V and J are TRBV9 and TRBJ2-1, with D possibly TRBD2 on 5 matching bases. The V gene's germline CDR1 is SGDLS and CDR2 YYNGEE. The ends were cut back, 3 bases at V and 10 bases at J, with 20 bases in the middle. The CDR3 has 15 residues.

The CDR3 bases are TGCAGCGCCGTAGGGTCCAGCGGGAGCTACAATGAGCAGTTCTTC. It encodes CSAVGSSGSYNEQFF. The chain uses TRBV29-1 and TRBJ2-1, with 8 bases identical to TRBD2. CDR1 is SQVTM and CDR2 is ANQGSEA in the germline V gene. The CDR3 totals 15 residues. Unmatched junction bases numbered 11, after V lost 7 bases and J lost 3 bases.

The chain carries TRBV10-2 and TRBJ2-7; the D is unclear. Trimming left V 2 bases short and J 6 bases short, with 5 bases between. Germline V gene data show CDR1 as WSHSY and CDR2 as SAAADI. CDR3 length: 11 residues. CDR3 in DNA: TGCGCCAGCAGTGAGGGGTCCGAGCAGTACTTC. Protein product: CASSEGSEQYF.

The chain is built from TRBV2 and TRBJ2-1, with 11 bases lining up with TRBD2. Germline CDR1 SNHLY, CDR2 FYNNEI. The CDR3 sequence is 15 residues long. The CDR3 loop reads CGQVSGTSGGNEQFF. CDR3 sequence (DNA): TGTGGCCAGGTCTCGGGGACTAGCGGTGGTAATGAGCAGTTCTTC.

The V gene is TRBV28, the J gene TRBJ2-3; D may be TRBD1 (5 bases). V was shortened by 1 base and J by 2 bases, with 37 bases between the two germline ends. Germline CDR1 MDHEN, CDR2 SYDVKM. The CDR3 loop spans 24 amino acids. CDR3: CASSLFGIQLEKTQGTDPTDTQYF. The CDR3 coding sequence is TGTGCCAGCAGTTTATTCGGAATACAGCTAGAAAAAACTCAGGGAACCGACCCCACAGATACGCAGTATTTT.

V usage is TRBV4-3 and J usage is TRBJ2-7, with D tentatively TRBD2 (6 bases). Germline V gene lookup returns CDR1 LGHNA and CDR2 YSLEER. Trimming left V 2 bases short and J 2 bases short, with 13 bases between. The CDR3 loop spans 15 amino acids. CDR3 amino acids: CASSQTPGLTYEQYF. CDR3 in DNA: TGCGCCAGCAGCCAAACTCCGGGACTTACCTACGAGCAGTACTTC.

This CDR3 is CASSASGTGGYEQYF. CDR3 bases: TGCGCCAGCAGCGCCTCCGGGACAGGGGGCTACGAGCAGTACTTC. V is TRBV5-1 and J is TRBJ2-7; 11 bases line up with TRBD1. V lost 4 bases, J lost 3 bases, and 6 bases stayed unmatched. This CDR3 comprises 15 residues. Germline V gene lookup returns CDR1 SGHRS and CDR2 YFSETQ.

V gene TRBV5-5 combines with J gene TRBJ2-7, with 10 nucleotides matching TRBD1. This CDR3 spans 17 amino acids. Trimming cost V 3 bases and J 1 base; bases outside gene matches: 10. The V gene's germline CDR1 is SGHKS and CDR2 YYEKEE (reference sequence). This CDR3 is CASSYGQGGIGSYEQYF. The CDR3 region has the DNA TGTGCCAGCAGCTACGGACAGGGGGGAATCGGGTCCTACGAGCAGTACTTC.

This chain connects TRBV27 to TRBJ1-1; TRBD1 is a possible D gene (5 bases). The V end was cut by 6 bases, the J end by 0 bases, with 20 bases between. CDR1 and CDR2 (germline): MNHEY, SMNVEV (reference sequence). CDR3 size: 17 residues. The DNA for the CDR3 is TGTGCCAGCAGCCCCATCGCGTATGGGGGGGTGAACACTGAAGCTTTCTTT. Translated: CASSPIAYGGVNTEAFF.

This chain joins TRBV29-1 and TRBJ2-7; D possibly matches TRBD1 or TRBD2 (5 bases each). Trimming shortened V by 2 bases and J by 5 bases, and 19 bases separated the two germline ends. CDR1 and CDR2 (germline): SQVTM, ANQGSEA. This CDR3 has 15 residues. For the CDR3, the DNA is TGCAGCGTTGAAAAGGGTTCGGGGCCTGGGGACGAGCAGTACTTC. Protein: CSVEKGSGPGDEQYF.

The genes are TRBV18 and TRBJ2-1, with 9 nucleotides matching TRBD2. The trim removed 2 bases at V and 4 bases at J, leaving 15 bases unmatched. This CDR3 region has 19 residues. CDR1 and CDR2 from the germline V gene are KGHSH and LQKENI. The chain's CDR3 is CASSPALLSDLAGYNEQFF. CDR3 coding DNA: TGTGCCAGCTCACCAGCTCTCCTCAGTGATCTAGCGGGGTACAATGAGCAGTTCTTC.

CDR3 residues: CASSSLGQRSEKLFF. CDR3 nucleotides: TGTGCCAGCAGTTCATTGGGACAGAGGAGTGAAAAACTGTTTTTT. The V call is TRBV27, the J call TRBJ1-4; the match to TRBD1 covers 7 bases. CDR3 length: 15 amino acids. Trimming took 4 bases from V and 7 from J; bases not matched to a gene: 9. Looked up from germline, CDR1 is MNHEY and CDR2 is SMNVEV (reference sequence).

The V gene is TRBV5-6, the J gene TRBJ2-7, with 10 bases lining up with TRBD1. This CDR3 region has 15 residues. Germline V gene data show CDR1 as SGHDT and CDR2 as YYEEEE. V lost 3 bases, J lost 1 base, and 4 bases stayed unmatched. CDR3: CASSSPGQGSYEQYF. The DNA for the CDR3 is TGTGCCAGCAGCTCGCCGGGACAGGGGTCCTACGAGCAGTACTTC.

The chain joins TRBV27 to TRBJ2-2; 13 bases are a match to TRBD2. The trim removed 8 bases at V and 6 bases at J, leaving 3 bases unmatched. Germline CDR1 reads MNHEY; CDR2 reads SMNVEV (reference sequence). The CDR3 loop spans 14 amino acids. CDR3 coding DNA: TGTGCCAGCGGGACTAGCGGGAATTCCGGGGAGCTGTTTTTT. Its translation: CASGTSGNSGELFF.

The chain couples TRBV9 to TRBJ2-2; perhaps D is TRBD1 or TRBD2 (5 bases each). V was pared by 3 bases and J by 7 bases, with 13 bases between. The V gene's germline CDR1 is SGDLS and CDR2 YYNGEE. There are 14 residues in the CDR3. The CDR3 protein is CASSAGGDSGELFF. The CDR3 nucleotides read TGTGCCAGCAGCGCTGGGGGAGACAGCGGGGAGCTGTTTTTT.

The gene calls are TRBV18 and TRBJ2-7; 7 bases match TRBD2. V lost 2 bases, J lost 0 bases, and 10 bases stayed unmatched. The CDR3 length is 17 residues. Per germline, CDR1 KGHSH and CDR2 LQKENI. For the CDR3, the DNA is TGTGCCAGCTCACCATCGACGGGCGGGACTAACTCCTACGAGCAGTACTTC. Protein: CASSPSTGGTNSYEQYF.

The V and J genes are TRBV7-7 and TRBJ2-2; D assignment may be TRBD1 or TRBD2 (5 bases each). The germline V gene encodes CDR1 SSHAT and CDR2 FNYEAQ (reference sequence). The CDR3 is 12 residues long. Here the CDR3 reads CAMGANTGELFF. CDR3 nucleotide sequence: TGTGCAATGGGGGCGAACACCGGGGAGCTGTTTTTT.

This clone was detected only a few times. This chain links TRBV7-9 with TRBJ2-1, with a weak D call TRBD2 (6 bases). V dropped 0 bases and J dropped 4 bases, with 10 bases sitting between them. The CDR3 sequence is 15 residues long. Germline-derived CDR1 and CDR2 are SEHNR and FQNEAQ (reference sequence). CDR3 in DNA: TGTGCCAGCAGCTTAGCAGGCGGGAAATACAATGAGCAGTTCTTC. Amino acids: CASSLAGGKYNEQFF.

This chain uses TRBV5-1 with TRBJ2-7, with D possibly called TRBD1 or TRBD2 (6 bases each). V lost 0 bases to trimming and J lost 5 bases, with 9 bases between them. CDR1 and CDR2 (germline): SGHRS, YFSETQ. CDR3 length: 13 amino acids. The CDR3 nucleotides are TGCGCCAGCAGCTTGGTTAGGGGGGACGAGCAGTACTTC. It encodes CASSLVRGDEQYF.

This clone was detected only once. This CDR3 reads CAILRDSTYEQYF. CDR3 in DNA: TGTGCCATTCTCCGGGACAGCACCTACGAGCAGTACTTC. This chain uses TRBV7-9 with TRBJ2-7; 7 bases are shared with TRBD1. The trim removed 10 bases at V and 2 bases at J, leaving 8 bases unmatched. CDR3 length: 13 residues. In germline, CDR1 is SEHNR, CDR2 FQNEAQ (reference sequence).

CDR3 sequence reads: CASHGQMNTEAFF. The CDR3 bases are TGTGCCAGCCACGGACAGATGAACACTGAAGCTTTCTTT. The genes are TRBV11-2 and TRBJ1-1; D may be TRBD1 (6 bases). The V end was cut by 8 bases, the J end by 0 bases, with 10 bases between. CDR3 length: 13 amino acids. Germline V gene lookup returns CDR1 SGHAT and CDR2 FQNNGV.

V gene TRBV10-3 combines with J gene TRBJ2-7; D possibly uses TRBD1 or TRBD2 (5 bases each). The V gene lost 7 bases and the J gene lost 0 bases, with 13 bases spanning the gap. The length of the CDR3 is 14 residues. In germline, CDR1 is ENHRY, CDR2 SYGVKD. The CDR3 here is CAIKNPGTSYEQYF. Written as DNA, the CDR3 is TGTGCCATCAAGAATCCAGGGACCTCCTACGAGCAGTACTTC.

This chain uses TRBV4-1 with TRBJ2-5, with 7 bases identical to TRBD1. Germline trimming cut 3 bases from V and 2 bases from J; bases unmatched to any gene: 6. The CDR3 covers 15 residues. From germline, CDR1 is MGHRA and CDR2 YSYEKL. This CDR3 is CASSQAGTVQETQYF. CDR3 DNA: TGCGCCAGCAGCCAGGCCGGGACAGTTCAAGAGACCCAGTACTTC.